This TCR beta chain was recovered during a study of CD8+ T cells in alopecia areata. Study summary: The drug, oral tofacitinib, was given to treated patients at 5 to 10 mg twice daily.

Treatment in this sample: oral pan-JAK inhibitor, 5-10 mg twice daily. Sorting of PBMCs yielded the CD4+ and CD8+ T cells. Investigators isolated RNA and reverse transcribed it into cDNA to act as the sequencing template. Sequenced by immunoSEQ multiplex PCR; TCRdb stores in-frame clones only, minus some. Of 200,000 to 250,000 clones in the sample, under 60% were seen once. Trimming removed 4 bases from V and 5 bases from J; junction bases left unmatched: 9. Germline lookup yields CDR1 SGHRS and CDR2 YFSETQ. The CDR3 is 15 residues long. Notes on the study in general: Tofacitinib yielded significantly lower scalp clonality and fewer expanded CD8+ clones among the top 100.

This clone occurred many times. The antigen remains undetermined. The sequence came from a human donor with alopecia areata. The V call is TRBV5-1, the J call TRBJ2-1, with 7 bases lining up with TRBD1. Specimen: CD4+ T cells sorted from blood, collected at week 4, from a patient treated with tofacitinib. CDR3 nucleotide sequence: TGCGCCAGCAGCCTCAACCCGGACAGGAACAATGAGCAGTTCTTC. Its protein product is CASSLNPDRNNEQFF.